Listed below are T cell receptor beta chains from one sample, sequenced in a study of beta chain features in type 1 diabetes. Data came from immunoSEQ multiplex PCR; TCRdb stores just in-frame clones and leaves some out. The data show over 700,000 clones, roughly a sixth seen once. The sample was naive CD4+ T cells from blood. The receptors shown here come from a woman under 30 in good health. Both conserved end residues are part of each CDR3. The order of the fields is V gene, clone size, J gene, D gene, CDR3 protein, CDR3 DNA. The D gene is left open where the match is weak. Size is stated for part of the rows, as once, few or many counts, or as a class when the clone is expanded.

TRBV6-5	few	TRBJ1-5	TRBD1	CASSYTTGVDQPQHF	TGTGCCAGCAGTTACACGACAGGGGTCGATCAGCCCCAGCATTTT
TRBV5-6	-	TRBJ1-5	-	CASSLARGFNQPQHF	TGTGCCAGCAGCTTGGCCCGGGGGTTCAATCAGCCCCAGCATTTT
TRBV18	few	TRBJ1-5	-	CASWRGTQPQHF	TGTGCCAGCTGGCGAGGGACTCAGCCCCAGCATTTT
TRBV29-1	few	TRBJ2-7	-	CSVEKGTSYEQYF	TGCAGCGTTGAGAAGGGAACTTCCTACGAGCAGTACTTC
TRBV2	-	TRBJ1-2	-	CASSDSSRLGIGYTF	TGTGCCAGCAGTGATTCGTCCAGGTTGGGGATTGGCTACACCTTC
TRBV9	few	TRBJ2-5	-	CASSGMGGRQETQYF	TGTGCCAGCAGCGGCATGGGGGGTAGGCAAGAGACCCAGTACTTC
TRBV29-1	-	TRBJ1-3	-	CSVEPGPGNTIYF	TGCAGCGTTGAACCAGGGCCCGGAAACACCATATATTTT
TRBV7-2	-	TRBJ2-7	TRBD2	CASSLGGSFDEQYF	TGTGCCAGCAGCTTAGGCGGGAGTTTTGACGAGCAGTACTTC
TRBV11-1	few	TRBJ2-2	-	CASTRTANTGELFF	TGTGCCAGCACCCGGACAGCGAACACCGGGGAGCTGTTTTTT
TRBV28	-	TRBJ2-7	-	CASSAYDRMTYEQYF	TGTGCCAGCAGTGCGTACGACAGGATGACCTACGAGCAGTACTTC
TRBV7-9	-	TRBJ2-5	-	CASSFRAAQETQYF	TGTGCCAGCAGCTTTAGGGCAGCCCAAGAGACCCAGTACTTC
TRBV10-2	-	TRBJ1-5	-	CASVREINQPQHF	TGCGCCAGCGTAAGGGAGATCAATCAGCCCCAGCATTTT
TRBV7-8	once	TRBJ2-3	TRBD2	CASKPRPIAGGGDTQYF	TGTGCCAGCAAACCCCGCCCCATAGCGGGAGGAGGAGATACGCAGTATTTT
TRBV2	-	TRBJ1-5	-	CASDDGGPNQPQHF	TGTGCCAGCGATGACGGAGGGCCCAATCAGCCCCAGCATTTT
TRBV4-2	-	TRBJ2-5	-	CASSQEQSRETQYF	TGTGCCAGCAGCCAAGAACAGAGCCGAGAGACCCAGTACTTC
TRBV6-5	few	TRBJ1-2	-	CASSYGLEGGYTF	TGTGCCAGCAGTTACGGCTTGGAGGGTGGCTACACCTTC
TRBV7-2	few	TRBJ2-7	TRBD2	CASSPQRESHEQYF	TGTGCCAGCAGCCCTCAGCGGGAGTCCCACGAGCAGTACTTC